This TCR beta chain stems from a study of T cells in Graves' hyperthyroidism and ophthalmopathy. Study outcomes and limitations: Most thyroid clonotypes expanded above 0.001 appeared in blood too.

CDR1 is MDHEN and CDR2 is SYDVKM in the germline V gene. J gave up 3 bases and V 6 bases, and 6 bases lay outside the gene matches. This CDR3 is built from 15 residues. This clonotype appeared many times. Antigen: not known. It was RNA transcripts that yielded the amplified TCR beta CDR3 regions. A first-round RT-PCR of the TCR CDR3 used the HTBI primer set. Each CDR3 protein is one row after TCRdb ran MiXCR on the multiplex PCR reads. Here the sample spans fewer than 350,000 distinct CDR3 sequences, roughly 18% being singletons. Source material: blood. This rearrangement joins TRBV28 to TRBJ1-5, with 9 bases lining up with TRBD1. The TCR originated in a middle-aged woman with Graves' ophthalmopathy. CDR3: CASRETGGPNQPQHF. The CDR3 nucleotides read TGTGCCAGCAGGGAGACAGGGGGTCCCAATCAGCCCCAGCATTTT.